The next 15 T cell receptor beta chains were all read from a single sample in a study of somatic mutations in cytotoxic T cells in rheumatoid arthritis. TCRdb's copy holds only in-frame clones and misses some; the assay was immunoSEQ multiplex PCR. Of about 7,100 clones in the sample, roughly 78% were seen once. Sequencing was done on a sample of CD8+ T cells sorted from blood. The receptors here all came from an adult with rheumatoid arthritis.

The genes are TRBV9 and TRBJ2-5; 7 positions match TRBD2. The DNA end lines up better with TRBJ2-7; the J call may be wrong. In germline, CDR1 is SGDLS, CDR2 YYNGEE. This CDR3 contains 14 residues. In nucleotides, the CDR3 is TGTGCCAGCAGCGTACGGGCGGGGGTCAACGAGCAGTACTTC. Translation: CASSVRAGVNEQYF.

The rearrangement links TRBV28 to TRBJ1-3; 7 bases are shared with TRBD1. The germline CDR1 and CDR2 sequences are MDHEN and SYDVKM. Trimming took 5 bases from V and 4 from J; bases not matched to a gene: 8. The CDR3 runs to 15 residues. The CDR3: CASSTPMTGGNTIYF. Here the CDR3 DNA reads TGTGCCAGCAGTACCCCTATGACAGGGGGAAACACCATATATTTT.

The V and J genes are TRBV19 and TRBJ1-1, with D tentatively TRBD1 (6 bases). Germline V lookup: CDR1 LNHDA, CDR2 SQIVND (reference sequence). The V end was cut by 1 base, the J end by 4 bases, with 10 bases between. The CDR3 has 14 residues. CDR3 nucleotide sequence: TGTGCCAGTAGTATAGGGGACAAAATCACTGAAGCTTTCTTT. Encoded protein: CASSIGDKITEAFF.

The rearrangement joins TRBV6-5 to TRBJ1-5; D gene uncertain. The V end lost 2 bases, the J end lost 4 bases, and 6 bases lay between the germline ends. CDR1 and CDR2 (germline): MNHEY, SVGAGI. The CDR3 loop spans 13 amino acids. The CDR3 DNA is TGTGCCAGCAGTTACGATGGGAATCAGCCCCAGCATTTT. Amino acids: CASSYDGNQPQHF.

The chain recombines TRBV28 with TRBJ2-2; D possibly corresponds to TRBD2 (5 bases). The germline V and J ends were trimmed by 5 bases and 3 bases, with 22 bases remaining between them. This CDR3 has 18 residues. Per germline, CDR1 MDHEN and CDR2 SYDVKM. The CDR3 DNA sequence: TGTGCCAGCAGTCCCCCGCGGGTATTCCATCGGGACACCGGGGAGCTGTTTTTT. Translated: CASSPPRVFHRDTGELFF.

The chain has TRBV29-1 and TRBJ1-1; D unresolved. Trimming took off 7 bases at V and 4 bases at J, with 10 bases between the two ends. CDR3 length: 11 amino acids. Germline V gene sequence: CDR1 SQVTM, CDR2 ANQGSEA. The CDR3 nucleotides are TGCAGCGCAGTCGGGGTCACTGAAGCTTTCTTT. This translates into CSAVGVTEAFF.

This sequence joins TRBV27 and TRBJ2-1; 8 bases are a match to TRBD2. Germline loops: CDR1 MNHEY, CDR2 SMNVEV (reference sequence). V shed 3 bases, J shed 9 bases, and the junction held 10 bases outside the gene matches. The CDR3 contains 15 residues. For the CDR3, the DNA is TGTGCCAGCAGTTTTGTATCGGGGGGGCTCGCTGAGCAGTTCTTC. Encoded protein: CASSFVSGGLAEQFF.

This chain links TRBV6-6 with TRBJ2-7, with a possible D match to TRBD1 (5 bases). The CDR3 spans 14 residues. V was cut by 4 bases and J by 1 base, with 11 bases left in between. Germline assignment: CDR1 MNHNY and CDR2 SVGAGI (reference sequence). CDR3 nucleotides: TGTGCCAGCAGTTTACGACAGTTTTCCTACGAGCAGTACTTC. Residues: CASSLRQFSYEQYF.

The sample holds a few counts of this clone. This chain uses TRBV20-1 with TRBJ1-6; D is uncertain. The germline gives CDR1 DFQATT, CDR2 SNEGSKA (reference sequence). The CDR3 totals 8 residues. CDR3 nucleotides: TGCAGCTTCTCCACCCTCCACTTT. Translating it yields CSFSTLHF.

The chain is built from TRBV5-4 and TRBJ2-4, with TRBD2 matching 10 bases. Germline CDR1 reads SGHNT; CDR2 reads YYREEE (reference sequence). CDR3 length equals 18 residues. Trimming cost V 2 bases and J 0 bases; bases outside gene matches: 8. In DNA, the CDR3 is TGTGCCAGCAGCTTAGCGGGGGGGTTTGGGTTAGCCAAAAACATTCAGTACTTC. Amino acids: CASSLAGGFGLAKNIQYF.

This clone was recorded only once. The gene calls are TRBV4-3 and TRBJ1-4; no clear D gene. V lost 3 bases, J lost 4 bases, and 15 bases lay in between. The CDR3 length is 16 residues. CDR1 and CDR2 from the germline V gene are LGHNA and YSLEER. The CDR3 sequence is CASSQIRGSSNEKLFF. CDR3 nucleotides: TGCGCCAGCAGCCAGATTCGGGGTTCAAGTAATGAAAAACTGTTTTTT.

The gene calls are TRBV6-1 and TRBJ1-2; TRBD1 matches at 8 bases. Germline trimming cut 0 bases from V and 4 bases from J; bases unmatched to any gene: 4. Germline loops: CDR1 MNHNS, CDR2 SASEGT. The CDR3 is 15 amino acids. CDR3 coding DNA: TGTGCCAGCAGTGAAGCCACAGGGGGTCTCTATGGCTACACCTTC. This codes for CASSEATGGLYGYTF.

The CDR3 coding sequence is TGTGCCAGCAGCCGGGGACAGCCTCCTGGAAACACCATATATTTT. Its protein product is CASSRGQPPGNTIYF. This chain connects TRBV5-6 to TRBJ1-3; TRBD1 matches at 7 bases. CDR3 length: 15 residues. Germline V gene sequence: CDR1 SGHDT, CDR2 YYEEEE. V lost 4 bases, J lost 2 bases, and 6 bases stayed unmatched.

The chain combines TRBV11-2 with TRBJ1-1; 8 nucleotides match TRBD1. The germline V gene has CDR1 SGHAT and CDR2 FQNNGV. V lost 2 bases and J lost 4; bases outside the gene matches: 9. The length of the CDR3 is 16 residues. The CDR3 DNA is TGTGCCAGCAGCTTATGGGCCCTCACAGGGGGCACTGAAGCTTTCTTT. Translating it yields CASSLWALTGGTEAFF.

By share, this clone ranks as large. V and J are TRBV5-4 and TRBJ1-6; D gene ambiguous. Germline V lookup: CDR1 SGHNT, CDR2 YYREEE (reference sequence). V lost 1 base to trimming and J lost 0 bases, with 14 bases between them. This CDR3 has 18 amino acids. The CDR3 reads CASSLFPTQISYNSPLHF. In DNA, the CDR3 is TGTGCCAGCAGCTTGTTCCCAACACAAATCTCCTATAATTCACCCCTCCACTTT.